These 28 T cell receptor beta chains were sequenced from one sample in a study of blood T cell repertoires in COVID-19. Libraries were prepared by immunoSEQ multiplex PCR; TCRdb keeps only in-frame clonotypes and omits some of them. This sample has some 45,000 clones, with nearly 80% found just once. Sequencing was performed on peripheral blood. The receptors originated from a man between 65 and 80 years old with acute or convalescent COVID-19.

V is TRBV19 and J is TRBJ1-5; possible D gene TRBD1, 5 bases. The CDR3 spans 13 residues. V gave up 6 bases and J gave up 4 bases, with 10 bases separating them. The germline gives CDR1 LNHDA, CDR2 SQIVND (reference sequence). The CDR3 DNA follows: TGTGCCAGTAGGCGGGGGTCGAATCAGCCCCAGCATTTT. It is translated as CASRRGSNQPQHF.

There are a few counts of this clone. The V call is TRBV3-1 (or the pseudogene TRBV3-2), the J call TRBJ2-7; 10 nucleotides match TRBD2. This CDR3 region has 17 residues. V gave up 1 base and J gave up 2 bases; unmatched junction bases: 8. Per the germline V gene, CDR1 is LGHDT and CDR2 is YNNKEL (reference sequence). As DNA, the CDR3 is TGTGCCAGCAGCCAAGTTTGGGCTAGCGGGGGTACCTACGAGCAGTACTTC. Translating gives CASSQVWASGGTYEQYF.

The chain combines TRBV28 with TRBJ2-7, with D maybe TRBD2 (5 bases). The CDR3 covers 17 residues. Germline loops: CDR1 MDHEN, CDR2 SYDVKM. Trimming stripped 5 bases from V and 0 bases from J, with 20 bases between. The CDR3 DNA reads as TGTGCCAGCAGTGGTCAGTTCGGGGTTAGGAGCTCCTACGAGCAGTACTTC. Its protein is CASSGQFGVRSSYEQYF.

This clone was observed a handful of times. This CDR3 reads CASSRLSGYGQPQHF. The CDR3 nucleotides read TGTGCCAGCAGTAGACTTTCAGGGTATGGCCAGCCCCAGCATTTT. This sequence joins TRBV7-2 and TRBJ1-5; TRBD1 might be the D (5 bases). The CDR3 totals 15 residues. Trimming pared 6 bases from V and 7 bases from J, leaving 19 bases between. CDR1 SGHTA and CDR2 FQGNSA come from the germline V gene.

The chain recombines TRBV7-9 with TRBJ1-1; D uncertain. Germline V gene sequence: CDR1 SEHNR, CDR2 FQNEAQ (reference sequence). V shed 5 bases and J shed 7 bases, with 11 bases lying between them. The CDR3 has 12 residues. This CDR3 reads CASSQIPFEAFF. In DNA form, the CDR3 reads TGTGCCAGCAGCCAGATCCCTTTTGAAGCTTTCTTT.

V gene TRBV18 combines with J gene TRBJ1-1; 8 bases fit TRBD1. After removal of 0 bases from V and 11 bases from J, the junction contained 11 bases not matched to a gene. This CDR3 comprises 15 residues. The V gene's germline CDR1 is KGHSH and CDR2 LQKENI. As DNA, the CDR3 is TGTGCCAGCTCACCACCTGCGAGGACAGGGCAGCAGGCTTTCTTT. This gives the protein CASSPPARTGQQAFF.

The chain uses TRBV19 and TRBJ2-2; possible D gene TRBD2, 6 bases. Germline V gives CDR1 LNHDA, CDR2 SQIVND (reference sequence). The V end was cut by 7 bases, the J end by 4 bases, with 16 bases between. CDR3 size: 15 residues. CDR3 loop: CASTWRGRGTGELFF. CDR3 nucleotides: TGTGCCAGTACATGGAGGGGTCGAGGCACCGGGGAGCTGTTTTTT.

This clone showed up just once. The chain joins TRBV5-1 to TRBJ2-3; possibly TRBD2 for D (6 bases). Germline values: CDR1 SGHRS, CDR2 YFSETQ. V was shortened by 4 bases and J by 6 bases, with 15 bases between the two germline ends. This CDR3 has 14 amino acids. CDR3 nucleotides: TGCGCCAGCAGCCAAGGGACGGGGGTTGATACGCAGTATTTT. It translates to CASSQGTGVDTQYF. Based on the CDR3 plus reference TRBV5-1 and TRBJ2-3, the full variable domain is KAGVTQTPRYLIKTRGQQVTLSCSPISGHRSVSWYQQTPGQGLQFLFEYFSETQRNKGNFPGRFSGRQFSNSRSEMNVSTLELGDSALYLCASSQGTGVDTQYFGPGTRLTVL.

The chain links TRBV5-1 to TRBJ1-1; 8 bases line up with TRBD1. V was pared by 4 bases and J by 7 bases, with 3 bases of the junction left unmatched. The CDR3 is 12 residues long. Looked up from germline, CDR1 is SGHRS and CDR2 is YFSETQ. CDR3 protein: CASSVDRGEAFF. The CDR3, as DNA: TGCGCCAGCAGCGTCGACAGGGGTGAAGCTTTCTTT.

The rearrangement links TRBV28 to TRBJ2-2; D is undetermined. Germline V gene sequence: CDR1 MDHEN, CDR2 SYDVKM. Trimming cost V 8 bases and J 0 bases, with 10 bases left between them. The CDR3 length is 14 residues. CDR3 nucleotides: TGTGCCAGCGTCAGGAAAGCGAACACCGGGGAGCTGTTTTTT. Amino acid sequence: CASVRKANTGELFF.

The chain combines TRBV4-2 with TRBJ1-2; 8 nucleotides match TRBD1. CDR3 length equals 16 residues. CDR1 is LGHNA and CDR2 is YNFKEQ in the germline V gene. V shed 1 base and J 4 bases; nucleotides not matched to a gene: 8. The CDR3 region is CASSQGGQGTRYGYTF. In DNA, the CDR3 is TGTGCCAGCAGCCAAGGAGGACAGGGCACGCGCTATGGCTACACCTTC.

J is TRBJ2-1 and V is TRBV7-6; D is possibly TRBD2 (7 bases). The germline V gene encodes CDR1 SGHVS and CDR2 FNYEAQ. Trimming removed 5 bases at V and 3 bases at J, with 17 bases between. The CDR3 totals 16 residues. The CDR3 sequence: CASSADGGGRYNEQFF. The CDR3 DNA follows: TGTGCCAGCAGCGCTGATGGGGGGGGCCGCTACAATGAGCAGTTCTTC. The complete variable domain, with remaining parts taken from reference TRBV7-6 and TRBJ2-1, reads GAGVSQSPRYKVTKRGQDVALRCDPISGHVSLYWYRQALGQGPEFLTYFNYEAQQDKSGLPNDRFSAERPEGSISTLTIQRTEQRDSAMYRCASSADGGGRYNEQFFGPGTRLTVL.

The V and J genes are TRBV7-2 and TRBJ1-4; no definite D call. Per germline, CDR1 SGHTA and CDR2 FQGNSA. The CDR3 length is 14 residues. Between the trimmed V and J ends, which lost 2 bases and 7 bases, there was a span of 11 bases. The chain's CDR3 is CASSLWEGGEKLFF. The CDR3 DNA is TGTGCCAGCAGCTTATGGGAGGGTGGTGAAAAACTGTTTTTT.

The chain couples TRBV4-3 to TRBJ1-3; D remains unclear. Germline V gene sequence: CDR1 LGHNA, CDR2 YSLEER. V was clipped by 1 base and J by 4 bases, with 14 bases between them. This CDR3 spans 16 amino acids. This CDR3 reads CASSQVGVYSGNTIYF. As DNA, the CDR3 is TGCGCCAGCAGCCAAGTCGGGGTTTATTCGGGAAACACCATATATTTT.

This chain joins TRBV28 and TRBJ1-2; 9 positions agree with TRBD1. Germline trimming cut 3 bases from V and 8 bases from J; bases unmatched to any gene: 19. Germline CDR1 is MDHEN and CDR2 is SYDVKM. The CDR3 spans 18 residues. The CDR3 is CASSFPTGTGIVVYGYTF. The CDR3 region has the DNA TGTGCCAGCAGTTTTCCTACCGGGACAGGGATCGTGGTATACGGCTACACCTTC.

The chain has TRBV29-1 and TRBJ1-1; weak D call: TRBD1 (5 bases). The germline V gene has CDR1 SQVTM and CDR2 ANQGSEA. This CDR3 comprises 16 residues. The germline V and J ends were trimmed by 0 bases and 11 bases, with 25 bases remaining between them. CDR3 sequence (DNA): TGCAGCGTTGAAGACCCCCCGGGGGGGGAATCGTCGGGTGCTTTCTTT. Protein: CSVEDPPGGESSGAFF.

This clone was seen a handful of times. The chain employs TRBV29-1 and TRBJ2-5; D is possibly TRBD1 (6 bases). This CDR3 region has 15 residues. CDR1 is SQVTM and CDR2 is ANQGSEA in the germline V gene. V was shortened by 6 bases and J by 4 bases, with 21 bases between the two germline ends. The CDR3 nucleotides read TGCAGCGTCAGTGCAGGGTTTCAGGGGAGAGAGACCCAGTACTTC. It codes for CSVSAGFQGRETQYF.

The V and J genes are TRBV3-1 (or the pseudogene TRBV3-2) and TRBJ1-1; D is unresolved. The CDR3 loop spans 13 amino acids. CDR1 is LGHDT and CDR2 is YNNKEL in the germline V gene (reference sequence). V shed 1 base and J shed 8 bases, with 11 bases lying between them. CDR3: CASSQGGRNEAFF. CDR3 coding DNA: TGTGCCAGCAGCCAAGGCGGTCGTAACGAAGCTTTCTTT.

The V call is TRBV6-2 or TRBV6-3, the J call TRBJ1-5; 9 nucleotides agree with TRBD1. The CDR3 has 15 residues. In germline, CDR1 is MNHEY, CDR2 SVGEGT. The J segment lost 7 bases and the V segment lost 5 bases, leaving 9 bases of the junction unmatched. The CDR3 DNA sequence: TGTGCCAGCAGTAGCCGGGACAGGGATCACCAGCCCCAGCATTTT. This gives the protein CASSSRDRDHQPQHF.

The genes are TRBV9 and TRBJ1-6; no reliable D call. Germline CDR1 is SGDLS and CDR2 is YYNGEE. Between the trimmed V and J ends, which lost 4 bases and 0 bases, there was a span of 8 bases. CDR3 length: 15 residues. CDR3 amino acids: CASSSGDSYNSPLHF. The CDR3 nucleotides read TGTGCCAGCAGCTCCGGAGACTCCTATAATTCACCCCTCCACTTT.

This clone was seen only a few times. This chain connects TRBV9 to TRBJ1-1; 8 nucleotides line up with TRBD1. This CDR3 has 16 residues. Germline CDR1 reads SGDLS; CDR2 reads YYNGEE. V lost 6 bases, J lost 6 bases, and 16 bases stayed unmatched. The CDR3 protein is CASTPGQGPLIAEAFF. DNA of the CDR3: TGTGCCAGCACCCCAGGACAGGGTCCTCTTATCGCTGAAGCTTTCTTT.

V is TRBV18 and J is TRBJ2-7, with 7 bases lining up with TRBD1. Trimming at V came to 6 bases and at J to 6 bases, leaving 5 bases not matched to a gene. The CDR3 covers 12 residues. In germline, CDR1 is KGHSH, CDR2 LQKENI. CDR3 nucleotides: TGTGCCAGCTCCAAAGGGACAGTCGAGCAGTACTTC. Translation: CASSKGTVEQYF.

This chain uses TRBV20-1 with TRBJ1-6; 7 bases are a match to TRBD1. The germline V gene has CDR1 DFQATT and CDR2 SNEGSKA (reference sequence). The CDR3 totals 15 residues. V lost 3 bases and J lost 3; bases outside the gene matches: 5. This chain's CDR3 is CSASPPGGYNSPLHF. The CDR3 DNA reads TGCAGTGCTAGTCCCCCAGGGGGCTATAATTCACCCCTCCACTTT.

This CDR3 is CASSLGSDIPSPLHF. For the CDR3, the DNA is TGTGCCAGCAGTTTAGGATCGGACATCCCCTCACCCCTCCACTTT. The chain uses TRBV27 and TRBJ1-6; possibly TRBD1 for D (5 bases). The length of the CDR3 is 15 residues. Trimming pared 2 bases from V and 10 bases from J, leaving 15 bases between. The V gene's germline CDR1 is MNHEY and CDR2 SMNVEV (reference sequence).

The V and J genes are TRBV25-1 and TRBJ1-1; D uncertain. This CDR3 is built from 13 residues. Germline values: CDR1 MGHDK, CDR2 SYGVNS. V lost 2 bases, J lost 7 bases, and 11 bases lay in between. For the CDR3, the DNA is TGTGCCAGCAGTGAAACACCCCCGGGTGAAGCTTTCTTT. Residues: CASSETPPGEAFF.

The chain has TRBV7-3 and TRBJ2-2; 9 bases are shared with TRBD1. Germline-derived CDR1 and CDR2 are SGHTA and FQGTGA. V lost 1 base to trimming and J lost 6 bases; unmatched junction nucleotides: 15. CDR3 size: 19 residues. The chain's CDR3 is CASSLIALGTGSSPGELFF. DNA of the CDR3: TGTGCCAGCAGCTTAATTGCCCTTGGGACAGGGAGTTCACCCGGGGAGCTGTTTTTT.

This clone has only a few counts. The V call is TRBV7-9, the J call TRBJ2-7; weak D call: TRBD2 (6 bases). The ends were cut back, 5 bases at V and 5 bases at J, with 16 bases in the middle. Germline V gene data show CDR1 as SEHNR and CDR2 as FQNEAQ (reference sequence). This CDR3 is 14 amino acids long. DNA of the CDR3: TGTGCCAGCAGCCTGGGGACTGAGGGGAACGAGCAGTACTTC. Encoded protein: CASSLGTEGNEQYF.

This clone was seen repeatedly, ten times or more. Other nucleotide sequences from this sample produce the same CDR3. This chain joins TRBV3-1 (or the pseudogene TRBV3-2) and TRBJ1-3, with TRBD1 matching 8 bases. The CDR3 spans 14 residues. From germline, CDR1 is LGHDT and CDR2 YNNKEL (reference sequence). V was pared by 4 bases and J by 4 bases, with 3 bases of the junction left unmatched. CDR3 DNA sequence: TGTGCCAGCAGCCGACAGGGGTCGGGAAACACCATATATTTT. This encodes CASSRQGSGNTIYF.